Listed below are T cell receptor beta chains from one sample, sequenced in a study of T cells of healthy individuals. TCRdb re-called the 5' RACE reads through MiXCR, storing one row per CDR3 protein. This sample has about 96,000 distinct CDR3 sequences, with approximately 15% found just once. The source of these receptors is a human donor in good health. Each CDR3 is given with its conserved first and last residue. Fields, in order: clone size, J gene, D gene, V gene, CDR3 DNA, CDR3 protein. The D gene is left open where the match is weak. Clone size appears in some rows only: once, few, many, or a class for an expanded clone.

clone size: NA
J gene: TRBJ1-4
D gene: NA
V gene: TRBV6-5
CDR3 DNA: TGTGCCAGCAGTTACTCCGAGACTAATGAAAAACTGTTTTTT
CDR3 protein: CASSYSETNEKLFF

clone size: NA
J gene: TRBJ2-5
D gene: NA
V gene: TRBV12-3/TRBV12-4
CDR3 DNA: TGTGCCAGCAGTTTTCAGGGAAGAGCTCAAGAGACCCAGTACTTC
CDR3 protein: CASSFQGRAQETQYF

clone size: NA
J gene: TRBJ2-7
D gene: NA
V gene: TRBV6-5
CDR3 DNA: TGTGCCAGCAGTTACTCCGGGGCGGGAAACTTCGAGCAGTACTTC
CDR3 protein: CASSYSGAGNFEQYF

clone size: NA
J gene: TRBJ2-3
D gene: TRBD2
V gene: TRBV3-1
CDR3 DNA: TGTGCCAGCAGCCAAGATGGGGCTAGCGGGGACCTTAGCACAGATACGCAGTATTTT
CDR3 protein: CASSQDGASGDLSTDTQYF

clone size: few
J gene: TRBJ2-7
D gene: TRBD2
V gene: TRBV20-1
CDR3 DNA: TGCAGTGCTAGAGATCCCCAGCGGGATCGGGGCGAGCAGTACTTC
CDR3 protein: CSARDPQRDRGEQYF

clone size: NA
J gene: TRBJ2-7
D gene: TRBD1
V gene: TRBV19
CDR3 DNA: TGTGCCAGTAGTCGGGCAGGGGGCACCTCCGAGCAGTACTTC
CDR3 protein: CASSRAGGTSEQYF

clone size: NA
J gene: TRBJ2-7
D gene: NA
V gene: TRBV6-5
CDR3 DNA: TGTGCCAGCAGCAATCGTGAGGAACCAGCCTACGAGCAGTACTTC
CDR3 protein: CASSNREEPAYEQYF

clone size: few
J gene: TRBJ1-6
D gene: NA
V gene: TRBV6-6
CDR3 DNA: TGTGCCAGCAGTATTACCCTCGATTCACCCCTCCACTTT
CDR3 protein: CASSITLDSPLHF

clone size: few
J gene: TRBJ1-4
D gene: TRBD1
V gene: TRBV5-1
CDR3 DNA: TGCGCCAGCAGAAAGGTACCGGGACAGGGCTCAACTAATGAAAAACTGTTTTTT
CDR3 protein: CASRKVPGQGSTNEKLFF

clone size: few
J gene: TRBJ2-5
D gene: NA
V gene: TRBV27
CDR3 DNA: TGTGCCAGCAGTCTTCAAAGGCTCTCCGAGACCCAGTACTTC
CDR3 protein: CASSLQRLSETQYF

clone size: NA
J gene: TRBJ1-4
D gene: NA
V gene: TRBV6-5
CDR3 DNA: TGTGCCAGCAGGATAAGCAGGGAAGAGAGGGAAAAACTGTTTTTT
CDR3 protein: CASRISREEREKLFF

clone size: many
J gene: TRBJ1-5
D gene: NA
V gene: TRBV29-1
CDR3 DNA: TGCAGCGTTGCCCGGGGAGCCAATCAGCCCCAGCATTTT
CDR3 protein: CSVARGANQPQHF

clone size: NA
J gene: TRBJ1-1
D gene: NA
V gene: TRBV5-5
CDR3 DNA: TGTGCCAGCAGCTTTGCGGAGAACACTGAAGCTTTCTTT
CDR3 protein: CASSFAENTEAFF

clone size: NA
J gene: TRBJ2-7
D gene: TRBD1
V gene: TRBV6-2/TRBV6-3
CDR3 DNA: TGTGCCAGCAGTTACCGGGGACAGCTTTACGAGCAGTACTTC
CDR3 protein: CASSYRGQLYEQYF

clone size: few
J gene: TRBJ2-1
D gene: TRBD1
V gene: TRBV2
CDR3 DNA: TGTGCCCCAGGGATTCAGGGGGTAGAGCAGTTCTTC
CDR3 protein: CAPGIQGVEQFF

clone size: many
J gene: TRBJ1-2
D gene: NA
V gene: TRBV20-1
CDR3 DNA: TGCAGTGCTAGTGGGGGGGCTAGAAATCTCAACTATGGCTACACCTTC
CDR3 protein: CSASGGARNLNYGYTF

clone size: NA
J gene: TRBJ1-2
D gene: TRBD1
V gene: TRBV6-2/TRBV6-3
CDR3 DNA: TGTGCCAGCGGCGGACAGGGCGTTAGCTATGGCTACACCTTC
CDR3 protein: CASGGQGVSYGYTF

clone size: NA
J gene: TRBJ2-7
D gene: TRBD1
V gene: TRBV4-3
CDR3 DNA: TGCGCCAGCAGCCAATACAGATCGGGACAGGGGACCCACGAGCAGTACTTC
CDR3 protein: CASSQYRSGQGTHEQYF

clone size: NA
J gene: TRBJ2-5
D gene: TRBD2
V gene: TRBV7-2
CDR3 DNA: TGTGCCAGCAGCTTAGTGGCGGGGGGGCCGGTGACCCAGTACTTC
CDR3 protein: CASSLVAGGPVTQYF

clone size: many
J gene: TRBJ1-2
D gene: TRBD1
V gene: TRBV25-1
CDR3 DNA: TGTGCCAGCAGTGAATCCAGGACAGGGGAGTCCGGCTACACCTTC
CDR3 protein: CASSESRTGESGYTF

clone size: many
J gene: TRBJ2-7
D gene: NA
V gene: TRBV20-1
CDR3 DNA: TGCAGTGCAAAAAAGACAACCAGCTCCTACGAGCAGTACTTC
CDR3 protein: CSAKKTTSSYEQYF

clone size: few
J gene: TRBJ2-1
D gene: TRBD1
V gene: TRBV20-1
CDR3 DNA: TGCAGTGCCCCCTCGCGGACAGGACACAATGAGCAGTTCTTC
CDR3 protein: CSAPSRTGHNEQFF

clone size: many
J gene: TRBJ2-3
D gene: NA
V gene: TRBV28
CDR3 DNA: TGTGCCAGCAGTCCTCTGACTAGTACAGATACGCAGTATTTT
CDR3 protein: CASSPLTSTDTQYF

clone size: NA
J gene: TRBJ1-5
D gene: NA
V gene: TRBV28
CDR3 DNA: TGTGCCAGCAGCAAGGGGCAGAATCAGCCCCAGCATTTT
CDR3 protein: CASSKGQNQPQHF

clone size: few
J gene: TRBJ2-7
D gene: TRBD1
V gene: TRBV5-1
CDR3 DNA: TGCGCCAGCAGCTTGGGGACAGGGGCCGAGCAGTACTTC
CDR3 protein: CASSLGTGAEQYF

clone size: few
J gene: TRBJ2-5
D gene: NA
V gene: TRBV24-1
CDR3 DNA: TGTGCCACCAGTGAATCGCGGGGACCCCAAGAGACCCAGTACTTC
CDR3 protein: CATSESRGPQETQYF

clone size: many
J gene: TRBJ2-1
D gene: NA
V gene: TRBV19
CDR3 DNA: TGTGCCAGTAGTATAAATGGTAATGACGGATACAATGAGCAGTTCTTC
CDR3 protein: CASSINGNDGYNEQFF

clone size: few
J gene: TRBJ1-1
D gene: NA
V gene: TRBV6-5
CDR3 DNA: TGTGCCAGCAGCCGTACAGGGACTGAAGCTTTCTTT
CDR3 protein: CASSRTGTEAFF

clone size: few
J gene: TRBJ2-1
D gene: NA
V gene: TRBV12-3/TRBV12-4
CDR3 DNA: TGTGCCAGCAGTCCGAGAGGGGGTCTGCCCTACAATGAGCAGTTCTTC
CDR3 protein: CASSPRGGLPYNEQFF

clone size: many
J gene: TRBJ2-1
D gene: NA
V gene: TRBV14
CDR3 DNA: TGTGCCAGCAGCCAAGCGTTGCAGAAAGAGCAGTTCTTC
CDR3 protein: CASSQALQKEQFF

clone size: many
J gene: TRBJ2-1
D gene: TRBD2
V gene: TRBV11-3
CDR3 DNA: TGTGCCAGCAGCCCGACGGGGGGGAACCATCCCTACAATGAGCAGTTCTTC
CDR3 protein: CASSPTGGNHPYNEQFF

clone size: NA
J gene: TRBJ1-2
D gene: NA
V gene: TRBV7-9
CDR3 DNA: TGTGCCAGCACCTCGGGCAGTGGGGGCTATGGCTACACCTTC
CDR3 protein: CASTSGSGGYGYTF

clone size: NA
J gene: TRBJ2-2
D gene: TRBD1
V gene: TRBV5-1
CDR3 DNA: TGCACCAGCAGCCCAATAAACAGGGGCACCGGGGAGCTGTTTTTT
CDR3 protein: CTSSPINRGTGELFF

clone size: many
J gene: TRBJ1-5
D gene: NA
V gene: TRBV28
CDR3 DNA: TGTGCCAGCAGTTTACCCTTTTTGGGAGCCCAGCATTTT
CDR3 protein: CASSLPFLGAQHF

clone size: many
J gene: TRBJ2-7
D gene: NA
V gene: TRBV4-3
CDR3 DNA: TGCGCCAGCAGCCAACTGACTGGGACGAGCGAGCAGTACTTC
CDR3 protein: CASSQLTGTSEQYF

clone size: NA
J gene: TRBJ2-1
D gene: TRBD1
V gene: TRBV7-9
CDR3 DNA: TGTGCCAGCAGTAGTCCGGACAGGGTGAACTACAATGAGCAGTTCTTC
CDR3 protein: CASSSPDRVNYNEQFF

clone size: NA
J gene: TRBJ2-7
D gene: NA
V gene: TRBV7-2
CDR3 DNA: TGTGCCAGCAGCCCTCAGCAGGGACCCTACGAGCAGTACTTC
CDR3 protein: CASSPQQGPYEQYF

clone size: NA
J gene: TRBJ1-1
D gene: NA
V gene: TRBV27
CDR3 DNA: TGTGCCAGCACCAGACAGGTACTTGACACTGAAGCTTTCTTT
CDR3 protein: CASTRQVLDTEAFF

clone size: few
J gene: TRBJ2-7
D gene: NA
V gene: TRBV4-3
CDR3 DNA: TGCGCCAGCAGCCAAGATTTGGGCAGGGCGGGTGAGCAGTACTTC
CDR3 protein: CASSQDLGRAGEQYF

clone size: NA
J gene: TRBJ2-5
D gene: NA
V gene: TRBV12-3/TRBV12-4
CDR3 DNA: TGTGCCAGCAGTTATTTTGGCATCGAGGGGCAAGAGACCCAGTACTTC
CDR3 protein: CASSYFGIEGQETQYF

clone size: NA
J gene: TRBJ1-1
D gene: TRBD1
V gene: TRBV7-2
CDR3 DNA: TGTGCCAGCAGCTTAGCGACAGGGGACACTGAAGCTTTCTTT
CDR3 protein: CASSLATGDTEAFF

clone size: many
J gene: TRBJ2-7
D gene: NA
V gene: TRBV5-6
CDR3 DNA: TGTGCCAGCAGAAGGGGGGGTCCTGACGAGCAGTACTTC
CDR3 protein: CASRRGGPDEQYF

clone size: NA
J gene: TRBJ2-7
D gene: NA
V gene: TRBV7-2
CDR3 DNA: TGTGCCAGCAGCTTAGCCGCCGACGGCAACTCCTACGAGCAGTACTTC
CDR3 protein: CASSLAADGNSYEQYF

clone size: many
J gene: TRBJ1-1
D gene: TRBD1
V gene: TRBV20-1
CDR3 DNA: TGCAGTGCTAACAGGGGTATGGCTGAAGCTTTCTTT
CDR3 protein: CSANRGMAEAFF

clone size: few
J gene: TRBJ1-1
D gene: NA
V gene: TRBV12-3/TRBV12-4
CDR3 DNA: TGTGCCAGCAGGCCCCAGCCAAACACTGAAGCTTTCTTT
CDR3 protein: CASRPQPNTEAFF

clone size: many
J gene: TRBJ2-3
D gene: NA
V gene: TRBV3-1
CDR3 DNA: TGTGCCAGCAGCCAACTGAGCACAGATACGCAGTATTTT
CDR3 protein: CASSQLSTDTQYF

clone size: many
J gene: TRBJ2-7
D gene: TRBD2
V gene: TRBV28
CDR3 DNA: TGTGCCAGCAGACCTACCTCACTAGCGGGAGCCTCCTACGAGCAGTACTTC
CDR3 protein: CASRPTSLAGASYEQYF

clone size: many
J gene: TRBJ1-5
D gene: NA
V gene: TRBV6-2/TRBV6-3
CDR3 DNA: TGTGCCAGCAGATCCGGGGATCAGCCCCAGCATTTT
CDR3 protein: CASRSGDQPQHF